The next 7 T cell receptor beta chains were all read from a single sample in a study of CD8 T cells in Susac syndrome (dated by TCRdb to the late 2010s). The library was made by the immunoSEQ multiplex PCR assay. RNA was extracted using the RNeasy kit, and roughly 0.45 to 1 ug of the RNA was reverse transcribed with random hexamers. In-frame beta chains were kept once TCRdb had trimmed the public reads at Q25 with fastp and called clones with MiXCR. Here each entry gathers all rows of one CDR3 protein and keeps the most common genes and DNA. The sample table lists around 130,000 distinct CDR3 sequences, roughly 96% of them with a count of one. Over 0.095% of the sample is taken by the ten largest. The sequencing sample was made of CD4+ T cells from PBMCs. Source of these receptors: a human donor with multiple sclerosis.

The chain is built from TRBV4-1 and TRBJ1-2; TRBD1 matches at 7 bases. V shed 4 bases and J 1 base; nucleotides not matched to a gene: 6. The CDR3 length is 15 residues. Germline CDR1 and CDR2: MGHRA and YSYEKL. In nucleotides, the CDR3 is TGCGCCAGCAGCCCGCGGGACAGCCTTAACTATGGCTACACCTTC. Its protein product is CASSPRDSLNYGYTF.

This chain uses TRBV29-1 with TRBJ2-7; 8 nucleotides match TRBD1. V was pared by 4 bases and J by 0 bases, with 8 bases of the junction left unmatched. The CDR3 consists of 15 residues. The V gene's germline CDR1 is SQVTM and CDR2 ANQGSEA. The CDR3 loop reads CSVAFGDRSSYEQYF. CDR3 nucleotide sequence: TGCAGCGTTGCCTTCGGGGACAGGAGCTCCTACGAGCAGTACTTC.

The CDR3: CASSSGSYPWIQYF. The CDR3 DNA reads as TGCGCCAGCAGCTCCGGGTCCTACCCCTGGATCCAGTACTTC. The gene calls are TRBV5-1 and TRBJ2-5; D remains ambiguous. Germline lookup yields CDR1 SGHRS and CDR2 YFSETQ. The CDR3 sequence is 14 residues long. V was pared by 3 bases and J by 10 bases, with 19 bases between. The full variable domain, in which reference TRBV5-1 and TRBJ2-5 provide the parts outside the CDR3, is KAGVTQTPRYLIKTRGQQVTLSCSPISGHRSVSWYQQTPGQGLQFLFEYFSETQRNKGNFPGRFSGRQFSNSRSEMNVSTLELGDSALYLCASSSGSYPWIQYFGPGTRLLVL.

The chain employs TRBV29-1 and TRBJ1-3; D not certain. The CDR3 totals 11 residues. Trimming cost V 5 bases and J 4 bases, with 6 bases left between them. Germline CDR1 SQVTM, CDR2 ANQGSEA. As DNA, the CDR3 is TGCAGCGTTTACAGAGGAAACACCATATATTTT. Protein: CSVYRGNTIYF.

The chain joins TRBV4-1 to TRBJ2-6; D is undetermined. Germline V gives CDR1 MGHRA, CDR2 YSYEKL. The germline V and J ends were trimmed by 1 base and 2 bases, with 12 bases remaining between them. The CDR3 runs 17 residues. The CDR3 DNA is TGCGCCAGCAGCCAAGTTATAGGGCCAACTGGGGCCAACGTCCTGACTTTC. Its protein product is CASSQVIGPTGANVLTF.

V and J are TRBV29-1 and TRBJ2-1; 7 bases match TRBD2. V shed 4 bases, J shed 8 bases, and the junction held 23 bases outside the gene matches. CDR3 length equals 18 residues. Germline CDR1 SQVTM, CDR2 ANQGSEA. The DNA for the CDR3 is TGCAGCGTTGGTATACGGGGAGGGATACGCATCGGTATCGATGAGCAGTTCTTC. Protein sequence: CSVGIRGGIRIGIDEQFF.

This clonotype was counted once. The J gene is TRBJ2-3, the V gene TRBV27, with a possible D match to TRBD2 (6 bases). Germline CDR1 is MNHEY and CDR2 is SMNVEV (reference sequence). The V gene lost 8 bases and the J gene lost 4 bases, with 19 bases spanning the gap. This CDR3 comprises 15 residues. The CDR3 spells CASGERGKKADTQYF. The CDR3 coding sequence is TGTGCCAGCGGCGAACGGGGGAAAAAGGCAGATACGCAGTATTTT.